The 31 T cell receptor beta chains below come from one sample, sequenced in a study of PD-1 blockade in classical Hodgkin lymphoma. Brentuximab vedotin exposure varied, and every patient relapsed after autologous stem cell transplantation. Profiling relied on immunoSEQ multiplex PCR, and the TCRdb table lists in-frame clones only, not all of them. The sample includes 15,000 to 20,000 clones, 82% seen only once; the top ten take roughly a quarter. The sequencing used peripheral blood mononuclear cells (PBMCs), collected before the second cycle of nivolumab. The receptors derive from a human donor with classical Hodgkin lymphoma.

This chain connects TRBV4-2 to TRBJ2-2; D gene unclear. The V end lost 0 bases, the J end lost 8 bases, and 7 bases lay between the germline ends. Per the germline V gene, CDR1 is LGHNA and CDR2 is YNFKEQ. The CDR3 covers 13 residues. In DNA form, the CDR3 reads TGTGCCAGCAGCCAAGATCAACGGGGGGAGCTGTTTTTT. Its translation: CASSQDQRGELFF.

V and J are TRBV13 and TRBJ1-2; D ambiguous. Germline CDR1 is PRHDT and CDR2 is FYEKMQ (reference sequence). The V end was cut by 5 bases, the J end by 2 bases, with 15 bases between. The CDR3 sequence is 15 residues long. CDR3 bases: TGTGCCAGCAGCCAACCCTCTCATAGAAACTATGGCTACACCTTC. This gives the protein CASSQPSHRNYGYTF.

This chain links TRBV2 with TRBJ1-2, with a possible D match to TRBD1 (5 bases). Germline CDR1 and CDR2: SNHLY and FYNNEI. V lost 8 bases, J lost 0 bases, and 10 bases lay in between. There are 13 residues in the CDR3. The chain's CDR3 is CASSTESNYGYTF. The CDR3, as DNA: TGTGCCAGCTCGACAGAGTCTAACTATGGCTACACCTTC. The whole variable domain, filled in from reference TRBV2 and TRBJ1-2, reads EPEVTQTPSHQVTQMGQEVILRCVPISNHLYFYWYRQILGQKVEFLVSFYNNEISEKSEIFDDQFSVERPDGSNFTLKIRSTKLEDSAMYFCASSTESNYGYTFGSGTRLTVV.

The chain links TRBV2 to TRBJ1-2; tentative D call: TRBD1 (6 bases). The germline CDR1 and CDR2 sequences are SNHLY and FYNNEI. CDR3 length equals 14 residues. V dropped 6 bases and J dropped 4 bases, with 15 bases sitting between them. The CDR3: CASRVTGNAYGYTF. The CDR3 coding sequence is TGTGCCAGCAGAGTTACAGGGAATGCCTATGGCTACACCTTC.

The V and J genes are TRBV20-1 and TRBJ2-3; TRBD2 is a possible D gene (5 bases). The CDR3 is made up of 11 amino acids. Trimming left V 5 bases short and J 11 bases short, with 14 bases between. CDR1 is DFQATT and CDR2 is SNEGSKA in the germline V gene (reference sequence). The CDR3 sequence is CSAAGLQEQYF. CDR3 in DNA: TGCAGTGCTGCGGGCCTGCAAGAGCAGTATTTT.

This chain connects TRBV7-9 to TRBJ2-2, with 12 bases that match TRBD2. The germline V gene encodes CDR1 SEHNR and CDR2 FQNEAQ (reference sequence). The length of the CDR3 is 18 residues. V gave up 5 bases and J gave up 4 bases; unmatched junction bases: 11. CDR3 DNA sequence: TGTGCCAGCAGCCCTAATACACTAGCGGGGGGCCGCACCGGGGAGCTGTTTTTT. Translation: CASSPNTLAGGRTGELFF.

The V call is TRBV11-1, the J call TRBJ1-6; 9 positions match TRBD1. Looked up from germline, CDR1 is SGHAT and CDR2 is FQDESV (reference sequence). V gave up 3 bases and J gave up 0 bases; unmatched junction bases: 6. This CDR3 contains 18 residues. The CDR3 DNA reads TGTGCCAGCAGCTTCCCCCGGGACAGGGACTCCTATAATTCACCCCTCCACTTT. Translation gives CASSFPRDRDSYNSPLHF.

The table lists this clone with a count of one. The chain couples TRBV5-4 to TRBJ1-5; D uncertain. V was cut by 4 bases and J by 0 bases, with 5 bases left in between. The CDR3 covers 13 residues. Germline lookup yields CDR1 SGHNT and CDR2 YYREEE (reference sequence). The CDR3 loop is CASSRGSNQPQHF. The CDR3 bases are TGTGCCAGCAGCCGGGGTAGCAATCAGCCCCAGCATTTT. The whole variable domain, remainder taken from reference TRBV5-4 and TRBJ1-5, is ETGVTQSPTHLIKTRGQQVTLRCSSQSGHNTVSWYQQALGQGPQFIFQYYREEENGRGNFPPRFSGLQFPNYSSELNVNALELDDSALYLCASSRGSNQPQHFGDGTRLSIL.

V and J are TRBV7-3 and TRBJ2-1, with D unclear. Germline values: CDR1 SGHTA, CDR2 FQGTGA. CDR3 size: 14 residues. Trimming stripped 3 bases from V and 3 bases from J, with 9 bases between. The CDR3 region is CASSLVGHYNEQFF. The CDR3 DNA reads as TGTGCCAGCAGCTTGGTAGGGCACTACAATGAGCAGTTCTTC.

This clone was observed a few times. The chain recombines TRBV5-4 with TRBJ1-1, with a possible D match to TRBD1 (6 bases). CDR1 SGHNT and CDR2 YYREEE come from the germline V gene (reference sequence). The CDR3 covers 16 residues. V was shortened by 4 bases and J by 4 bases, with 20 bases between the two germline ends. The CDR3 is CASSGGSSDWGTEAFF. CDR3 bases: TGTGCCAGCAGCGGGGGCTCTTCGGATTGGGGCACTGAAGCTTTCTTT.

The chain links TRBV28 to TRBJ1-2; possible D gene TRBD1, 5 bases. This CDR3 is built from 17 residues. Germline V gene data show CDR1 as MDHEN and CDR2 as SYDVKM. V gave up 9 bases and J gave up 1 base, with 24 bases separating them. CDR3 protein: CASSPGTPYEINYGYTF. CDR3 sequence (DNA): TGTGCCAGTAGCCCCGGGACCCCTTACGAGATTAACTATGGCTACACCTTC.

The genes are TRBV25-1 and TRBJ1-6; TRBD1 is a possible D gene (5 bases). The CDR3 is 13 amino acids. Germline loops: CDR1 MGHDK, CDR2 SYGVNS. The V gene lost 7 bases and the J gene lost 9 bases, with 13 bases spanning the gap. CDR3 residues: CASTQGNRSPLHF. The CDR3 DNA follows: TGTGCCAGCACCCAGGGTAATCGTTCACCCCTCCACTTT. The variable domain in full, with the rest retrieved from reference TRBV25-1 and TRBJ1-6, is EADIYQTPRYLVIGTGKKITLECSQTMGHDKMYWYQQDPGMELHLIHYSYGVNSTEKGDLSSESTVSRIRTEHFPLTLESARPSHTSQYLCASTQGNRSPLHFGNGTRLTVT.

J is TRBJ1-2 and V is TRBV19, with D hard to call. The CDR3 consists of 14 residues. CDR1 is LNHDA, CDR2 SQIVND, per germline (reference sequence). The ends were cut back, 10 bases at V and 4 bases at J, with 19 bases in the middle. The chain's CDR3 is CAITGLFWGYGYTF. CDR3 nucleotide sequence: TGTGCCATCACGGGTCTTTTCTGGGGCTATGGCTACACCTTC. Based on the CDR3 plus reference TRBV19 and TRBJ1-2, the full variable domain is DGGITQSPKYLFRKEGQNVTLSCEQNLNHDAMYWYRQDPGQGLRLIYYSQIVNDFQKGDIAEGYSVSREKKESFPLTVTSAQKNPTAFYLCAITGLFWGYGYTFGSGTRLTVV.

The CDR3 DNA follows: TGTGCCAGCAGCTTGGAGGGTTATGGCTACACCTTC. Translated, it gives CASSLEGYGYTF. The rearrangement joins TRBV5-5 to TRBJ1-2; no definite D call. Trimming removed 0 bases from V and 5 bases from J, with 5 bases in between. Germline CDR1 is SGHKS and CDR2 is YYEKEE (reference sequence). The length of the CDR3 is 12 residues.

This clone appeared once. The chain couples TRBV7-9 to TRBJ1-4; 7 bases map to TRBD1. Germline CDR1 and CDR2: SEHNR and FQNEAQ (reference sequence). The J segment lost 10 bases and the V segment lost 4 bases, leaving 15 bases of the junction unmatched. The CDR3 has 16 residues. In DNA, the CDR3 is TGTGCCAGCAGCTACCCTCCGCAGGGGGTTGGTGTAAAACTGTTTTTT. It is translated as CASSYPPQGVGVKLFF.

The chain carries TRBV6-5 and TRBJ1-1; D is undetermined. In germline, CDR1 is MNHEY, CDR2 SVGAGI. Trimming took 6 bases from V and 5 from J, leaving 16 bases between them. The CDR3 is 14 amino acids. In DNA form, the CDR3 reads TGTGCCAGCAGCCCGAGACGGAAAATGACTGAAGCTTTCTTT. This encodes CASSPRRKMTEAFF.

The rearrangement uses TRBV29-1 and TRBJ2-3, with TRBD1 matching 10 bases. The CDR3 covers 14 residues. Per the germline V gene, CDR1 is SQVTM and CDR2 is ANQGSEA. Germline trimming cut 5 bases from V and 2 bases from J; bases unmatched to any gene: 4. CDR3 in amino acids: CSVRTGGFTDTQYF. CDR3 bases: TGCAGCGTTAGGACAGGGGGATTCACAGATACGCAGTATTTT.

This chain joins TRBV6-5 and TRBJ1-5; TRBD1 matches 7 bases. Germline CDR1 is MNHEY and CDR2 is SVGAGI. The CDR3 spans 13 residues. With V trimmed by 2 bases and J by 11 bases, 6 bases remained unmatched. CDR3 sequence (DNA): TGTGCCAGCAGTTACGGCCCGGGACAGACCCAGCATTTT. This translates into CASSYGPGQTQHF.

This clone was observed a single time. V is TRBV5-8 and J is TRBJ2-3; D may be TRBD2 (5 bases). The CDR3 totals 14 residues. The germline V and J ends were trimmed by 0 bases and 0 bases, with 5 bases remaining between them. CDR1 is SGHTS and CDR2 is YDEGEE in the germline V gene. The CDR3 is CASSLGGSTDTQYF. The CDR3 coding sequence is TGTGCCAGCAGCTTGGGCGGGAGCACAGATACGCAGTATTTT. Filled out from reference TRBV5-8 and TRBJ2-3, the complete variable domain reads EAGVTQSPTHLIKTRGQQATLRCSPISGHTSVYWYQQALGLGLQFLLWYDEGEERNRGNFPPRFSGRQFPNYSSELNVNALELEDSALYLCASSLGGSTDTQYFGPGTRLTVL.

V is TRBV11-2 and J is TRBJ1-2; D possibly corresponds to TRBD1 (6 bases). Germline V gene lookup returns CDR1 SGHAT and CDR2 FQNNGV. The CDR3 extends over 15 amino acids. With 4 bases removed from V and 2 bases from J, the gap between germline ends came to 14 bases. CDR3 nucleotides: TGTGCCAGCAGCTCCAACAGGGTGGCAAACTATGGCTACACCTTC. Residues: CASSSNRVANYGYTF.

This rearrangement joins TRBV7-9 to TRBJ2-5; 8 bases agree with TRBD2. J lost 4 bases, V lost 1 base, and 8 bases had no gene match. The CDR3 is made up of 16 amino acids. Germline assignment: CDR1 SEHNR and CDR2 FQNEAQ (reference sequence). CDR3 DNA: TGTGCCAGCAGCTTAGACCTCGGGGGGGCTGGAGAGACCCAGTACTTC. Protein product: CASSLDLGGAGETQYF.

The V gene is TRBV7-9, the J gene TRBJ2-3; unclear D gene. Germline V gene data show CDR1 as SEHNR and CDR2 as FQNEAQ (reference sequence). This CDR3 region has 16 residues. V dropped 0 bases and J dropped 4 bases, with 14 bases sitting between them. In DNA form, the CDR3 reads TGTGCCAGCAGCTTAGCGCGATTCAGGCCCTCAGATACGCAGTATTTT. It specifies CASSLARFRPSDTQYF.

The chain couples TRBV10-3 to TRBJ2-6, with D perhaps matching TRBD1 (5 bases). Germline CDR1 reads ENHRY; CDR2 reads SYGVKD. The CDR3 length is 16 residues. V lost 0 bases to trimming and J lost 2 bases, with 8 bases between them. CDR3 protein: CAISESAGPGANVLTF. Here the CDR3 DNA reads TGTGCCATCAGTGAGTCAGCAGGGCCTGGGGCCAACGTCCTGACTTTC.

The gene calls are TRBV6-4 and TRBJ2-2; D unclear. This CDR3 region has 13 residues. V lost 5 bases, J lost 1 base, and 5 bases lay in between. The germline V gene encodes CDR1 MRHNA and CDR2 SNTAGT. CDR3 in amino acids: CASSLQNTGELFF. Written as DNA, the CDR3 is TGTGCCAGCAGTCTACAGAACACCGGGGAGCTGTTTTTT.

The chain recombines TRBV12-5 with TRBJ1-1; D remains ambiguous. The germline V and J ends were trimmed by 1 base and 1 base, with 7 bases remaining between them. The CDR3 runs to 14 residues. Per the germline V gene, CDR1 is LGHNT and CDR2 is FRNRAP. In nucleotides, the CDR3 is TGTGCTAGTGGTTTGGCGGGATCGAACACTGAAGCTTTCTTT. Protein sequence: CASGLAGSNTEAFF.

J is TRBJ2-7 and V is TRBV5-1; D uncertain. V was cut by 5 bases and J by 5 bases, with 11 bases left in between. This CDR3 spans 12 amino acids. Looked up from germline, CDR1 is SGHRS and CDR2 is YFSETQ. This CDR3 is CASRVDENEQYF. The CDR3 DNA reads TGCGCCAGCAGAGTGGACGAGAACGAGCAGTACTTC.

The V gene is TRBV6-6, the J gene TRBJ1-1, with D tentatively TRBD1 (6 bases). Germline V lookup: CDR1 MNHNY, CDR2 SVGAGI (reference sequence). This CDR3 has 13 residues. The V end was cut by 4 bases, the J end by 4 bases, with 10 bases between. CDR3 bases: TGTGCCAGCAGTTTCAGGGGCAGCACTGAAGCTTTCTTT. Its translation is CASSFRGSTEAFF.

V is TRBV9 and J is TRBJ1-5; 10 nucleotides agree with TRBD1. Germline loops: CDR1 SGDLS, CDR2 YYNGEE. CDR3 size: 18 residues. After removal of 2 bases from V and 0 bases from J, the junction contained 8 bases not matched to a gene. As DNA, the CDR3 is TGTGCCAGCAGCGTTCCGGGACAGGGGATATATAGCAATCAGCCCCAGCATTTT. This codes for CASSVPGQGIYSNQPQHF.

The chain links TRBV4-1 to TRBJ2-2, with 7 bases that match TRBD1. Germline V gives CDR1 MGHRA, CDR2 YSYEKL. V trimming: 4 bases; J trimming: 7 bases; junction bases outside the gene matches: 18. There are 18 residues in the CDR3. This CDR3 reads CASSPGPLDRKVSGELFF. CDR3 DNA: TGCGCCAGCAGCCCGGGACCGTTGGACAGGAAGGTTAGCGGGGAGCTGTTTTTT.

The CDR3 bases are TGTGCCGGACACAGGGTCTCTGGAAACACCATATATTTT. Translation: CAGHRVSGNTIYF. The V and J genes are TRBV2 and TRBJ1-3; D is perhaps TRBD1 (6 bases). Germline V gene data show CDR1 as SNHLY and CDR2 as FYNNEI. Trimming pared 11 bases from V and 0 bases from J, leaving 11 bases between. The CDR3 has 13 residues.

The chain recombines TRBV19 with TRBJ1-3; no clear D gene. Germline CDR1 reads LNHDA; CDR2 reads SQIVND (reference sequence). The CDR3 contains 15 residues. Trimming took 7 bases from V and 0 from J, leaving 13 bases between them. Here the CDR3 DNA reads TGTGCCAGTACGGCAGACTCAAGCTCTGGAAACACCATATATTTT. Protein sequence: CASTADSSSGNTIYF.